These 21 T cell receptor beta chains were sequenced from one sample in a study of technical replicates of blood from a handful of donors. Sequencing was performed with immunoSEQ multiplex PCR; in TCRdb, only in-frame clones are kept and a portion is missing. This sample has some 80,000 clones; 90% to 98% occur once, and the top ten carry approximately 0.32%. The specimen sequenced was T cells isolated from PBMCs. These receptors all come from a human donor in good health.

This clone showed up just once. J is TRBJ2-7 and V is TRBV28; 8 bases align to TRBD2. The CDR3 consists of 15 residues. Germline CDR1 and CDR2: MDHEN and SYDVKM. The V gene end was trimmed by 3 bases and the J gene end by 4 bases; junction bases not matched to a gene: 8. The CDR3: CASSFGSGSWYEQYF. CDR3 DNA: TGTGCCAGCAGTTTTGGGAGCGGGAGTTGGTACGAGCAGTACTTC.

The J gene is TRBJ2-2, the V gene TRBV5-1; 7 bases are shared with TRBD1. Germline-derived CDR1 and CDR2 are SGHRS and YFSETQ. Trimming cost V 4 bases and J 5 bases; bases outside gene matches: 8. The CDR3 spans 15 residues. CDR3 protein: CASSPWDSYTGELFF. DNA of the CDR3: TGCGCCAGCAGCCCCTGGGACAGCTATACCGGGGAGCTGTTTTTT. The full variable domain, rest sourced from reference TRBV5-1 and TRBJ2-2, is KAGVTQTPRYLIKTRGQQVTLSCSPISGHRSVSWYQQTPGQGLQFLFEYFSETQRNKGNFPGRFSGRQFSNSRSEMNVSTLELGDSALYLCASSPWDSYTGELFFGEGSRLTVL.

The chain employs TRBV9 and TRBJ2-7; 9 bases match TRBD1. CDR1 is SGDLS, CDR2 YYNGEE, per germline. Trimming took 3 bases from V and 7 from J; bases not matched to a gene: 11. This CDR3 contains 15 residues. This CDR3 reads CASSAGTGPLWEQYF. In nucleotides, the CDR3 is TGTGCCAGCAGCGCCGGGACAGGGCCTCTGTGGGAGCAGTACTTC.

The V gene is TRBV10-3, the J gene TRBJ1-4; TRBD1 matches 7 bases. Germline V CDR1 and CDR2: ENHRY, SYGVKD. The CDR3 loop spans 15 amino acids. Trimming took 2 bases from V and 8 from J; bases not matched to a gene: 8. The CDR3 protein is CAISESDRGLEKLFF. The CDR3 DNA reads as TGTGCCATCAGTGAGAGTGATAGGGGGCTCGAAAAACTGTTTTTT.

The chain carries TRBV5-1 and TRBJ1-5; D is unclear. This CDR3 is 15 amino acids long. Germline CDR1 is SGHRS and CDR2 is YFSETQ. Between the trimmed V and J ends, which lost 0 bases and 5 bases, there was a span of 12 bases. CDR3 amino acids: CASSLEGGLDQPQHF. The DNA of the CDR3 is TGCGCCAGCAGCTTGGAAGGAGGCCTTGATCAGCCCCAGCATTTT.

The rearrangement links TRBV11-2 to TRBJ2-5; D is possibly TRBD2 (5 bases). Trimming removed 4 bases from V and 4 bases from J, with 16 bases in between. Germline CDR1 SGHAT, CDR2 FQNNGV. The CDR3 totals 15 residues. CDR3 protein: CASSSLLGAGETQYF. CDR3 coding DNA: TGTGCCAGCAGCTCGTTACTAGGTGCCGGAGAGACCCAGTACTTC.

This clone was seen once. The V and J genes are TRBV10-1 and TRBJ2-3; 8 bases map to TRBD2. The V and J ends lost 2 bases and 3 bases, in that order; junction bases with no gene match: 7. The CDR3 is 16 residues long. Germline V gene data show CDR1 as WNHNN and CDR2 as SYGVQD (reference sequence). In DNA, the CDR3 is TGCGCCAGCAGTGAGAGGGGAGCGGGAGAAACAGATACGCAGTATTTT. Residues: CASSERGAGETDTQYF.

This chain joins TRBV11-1 and TRBJ2-1; the D gene is possibly TRBD2 (5 bases). The V gene lost 6 bases and the J gene lost 6 bases, with 12 bases spanning the gap. The CDR3 length is 13 residues. The germline V gene has CDR1 SGHAT and CDR2 FQDESV (reference sequence). The CDR3 DNA reads TGTGCCAGCAGTGCCGGAGGAGCCAATGAGCAGTTCTTC. Protein sequence: CASSAGGANEQFF.

The chain uses TRBV5-1 and TRBJ2-1; 10 nucleotides match TRBD2. Trimming took 5 bases from V and 10 from J; bases not matched to a gene: 12. The CDR3 totals 15 residues. The germline V gene has CDR1 SGHRS and CDR2 YFSETQ. The CDR3 is CASSRTSGSKVEQFF. The CDR3 nucleotides read TGCGCCAGCAGTCGGACTAGCGGCTCCAAAGTAGAGCAGTTCTTC.

The chain has TRBV19 and TRBJ2-7; no clear D gene. Germline V lookup: CDR1 LNHDA, CDR2 SQIVND (reference sequence). Trimming shortened V by 4 bases and J by 4 bases, and 11 bases separated the two germline ends. The length of the CDR3 is 13 residues. In DNA form, the CDR3 reads TGTGCCAGTAGTAATTCAGGTCTTTACGAGCAGTACTTC. This encodes CASSNSGLYEQYF.

This chain uses TRBV9 with TRBJ1-4; 10 nucleotides match TRBD1. J gave up 7 bases and V 0 bases, and 3 bases lay outside the gene matches. Germline V gene sequence: CDR1 SGDLS, CDR2 YYNGEE. This CDR3 spans 15 amino acids. The CDR3 DNA reads as TGTGCCAGCAGCGTAGAAGGACAGGGGGGTGAAAAACTGTTTTTT. Its protein is CASSVEGQGGEKLFF.

This chain joins TRBV14 and TRBJ1-1; 9 positions agree with TRBD1. Germline V gene lookup returns CDR1 SGHDN and CDR2 FVKESK. V lost 4 bases and J lost 5; bases outside the gene matches: 5. The CDR3 is made up of 14 amino acids. The DNA for the CDR3 is TGTGCCAGCAGCCCGGGACAGGGCTTAACTGAAGCTTTCTTT. This sequence encodes CASSPGQGLTEAFF.

V usage is TRBV7-2 and J usage is TRBJ2-7; weak D call: TRBD2 (7 bases). From germline, CDR1 is SGHTA and CDR2 FQGNSA. The CDR3 sequence is 15 residues long. V shed 1 base and J shed 2 bases, with 12 bases lying between them. DNA of the CDR3: TGTGCCAGCAGCTTAGGTGGGGGGGCTACCTACGAGCAGTACTTC. Translating gives CASSLGGGATYEQYF.

The rearrangement links TRBV7-6 to TRBJ2-2; 8 bases are shared with TRBD2. The CDR3 spans 16 residues. After removal of 3 bases from V and 2 bases from J, the junction contained 5 bases not matched to a gene. The germline gives CDR1 SGHVS, CDR2 FNYEAQ. CDR3 loop: CASSFPRTSNTGELFF. CDR3 DNA: TGTGCCAGCAGCTTCCCCCGGACTAGCAACACCGGGGAGCTGTTTTTT.

V and J are TRBV5-6 and TRBJ1-1, with D perhaps TRBD1 (6 bases). Germline V CDR1 and CDR2: SGHDT, YYEEEE. The CDR3 extends over 17 amino acids. Trimming removed 0 bases from V and 2 bases from J, with 17 bases in between. CDR3 protein: CASSLGGGGIENTEAFF. The DNA of the CDR3 is TGTGCCAGCAGCTTGGGTGGGGGCGGCATAGAAAACACTGAAGCTTTCTTT. Together with reference TRBV5-6 and TRBJ1-1, the CDR3 gives the full variable domain: DAGVTQSPTHLIKTRGQQVTLRCSPKSGHDTVSWYQQALGQGPQFIFQYYEEEERQRGNFPDRFSGHQFPNYSSELNVNALLLGDSALYLCASSLGGGGIENTEAFFGQGTRLTVV.

The V gene is TRBV7-2, the J gene TRBJ2-3; D not certain. The V end lost 2 bases, the J end lost 0 bases, and 9 bases lay between the germline ends. CDR1 and CDR2 (germline): SGHTA, FQGNSA. The CDR3 sequence is 15 residues long. This CDR3 is CASSLSGLSTDTQYF. The CDR3 coding sequence is TGTGCCAGCAGCTTATCGGGTCTGAGCACAGATACGCAGTATTTT.

The chain combines TRBV6-1 with TRBJ2-3; 7 nucleotides agree with TRBD2. The CDR3 extends over 16 amino acids. V was pared by 1 base and J by 4 bases, with 8 bases of the junction left unmatched. Germline CDR1 reads MNHNS; CDR2 reads SASEGT. The CDR3 coding sequence is TGTGCCAGCAGTGAAGGGGGGGAGGGCCTCTCAGATACGCAGTATTTT. It yields the protein CASSEGGEGLSDTQYF.

V usage is TRBV11-2 and J usage is TRBJ2-2; 9 nucleotides align to TRBD1. Trimming removed 5 bases from V and 4 bases from J; junction bases left unmatched: 5. CDR1 and CDR2 from the germline V gene are SGHAT and FQNNGV. The CDR3 has 15 residues. CDR3 in amino acids: CASSLGTGRTGELFF. Written as DNA, the CDR3 is TGTGCCAGCAGCCTCGGGACAGGGCGCACCGGGGAGCTGTTTTTT.

This chain uses TRBV4-3 with TRBJ2-7; 8 nucleotides match TRBD1. Germline-derived CDR1 and CDR2 are LGHNA and YSLEER. The CDR3 has 14 amino acids. V dropped 0 bases and J dropped 5; count of bases not matched to a gene: 3. The CDR3 region is CASSQDSDRDEQYF. The CDR3 region has the DNA TGCGCCAGCAGCCAAGATTCGGACAGGGACGAGCAGTACTTC.

This clone was counted once. The chain carries TRBV5-4 and TRBJ1-4; D is undetermined. The CDR3 is 14 amino acids. Trimming took off 0 bases at V and 5 bases at J, with 8 bases between the two ends. CDR1 is SGHNT and CDR2 is YYREEE in the germline V gene (reference sequence). This CDR3 reads CASSLEGRNEKLFF. CDR3 nucleotide sequence: TGTGCCAGCAGCTTGGAAGGGAGGAATGAAAAACTGTTTTTT.

This clone was recorded once. CDR3: CGGSLPGANVLTF. For the CDR3, the DNA is TGTGGCGGGTCCCTTCCTGGGGCCAACGTCCTGACTTTC. This chain connects TRBV6-6 to TRBJ2-6; D perhaps matches TRBD2 (5 bases). Germline V lookup: CDR1 MNHNY, CDR2 SVGAGI (reference sequence). The CDR3 extends over 13 amino acids.